The present TCR beta chain was sequenced within a study of cytomegalovirus exposure and HLA in healthy donors. Study results and caveats: Among TCR beta chains, those listed as cytomegalovirus-associated numbered around 160. Earlier findings revealed that most TCR beta V segments proved productive either about 90% or about 30% of the time. Usually a TCR sequence was rare, but some public TCRs were found in many donors.

CDR1 and CDR2 from the germline V gene are SGHRS and YFSETQ. Trimming cost V 4 bases and J 8 bases, with 24 bases left between them. This CDR3 region has 16 residues. As regards this clone: No antigen is known for it.

The PCR had 60 Vbeta and 13 Jbeta primers. Clones were sequenced by immunoSEQ multiplex PCR, and TCRdb holds only the in-frame ones, with some missing. The sample data list under 100,000 clones. Sample: PBMCs. This sequence originates from a man younger than 40 in good health and CMV-seronegative. J is TRBJ1-2 and V is TRBV5-1; TRBD1 might be the D (6 bases). CDR3 sequence: CASSRAGTRALEGYTF. The CDR3 region has the DNA TGCGCCAGCAGCCGGGCCGGGACACGGGCTCTGGAGGGCTACACCTTC.